Below are 30 T cell receptor beta chains sequenced from a single sample in a study of blood T cell repertoires in COVID-19. The data were produced by immunoSEQ multiplex PCR, yet TCRdb's version contains in-frame clones alone and is incomplete. The sample includes under 120,000 clones, around 87% seen only once; the top ten take 32%. Source material: peripheral blood. The receptors shown here come from an elderly woman with acute or convalescent COVID-19.

Written as DNA, the CDR3 is TGTGCCAGCAGCTTAGAGCGGGGGCCTCGGTATGAGCAGTTCTTC. It translates to CASSLERGPRYEQFF. This chain connects TRBV7-9 to TRBJ2-1, with 8 bases identical to TRBD2. V trimming: 1 base; J trimming: 8 bases; junction bases outside the gene matches: 7. This CDR3 comprises 15 residues. Per the germline V gene, CDR1 is SEHNR and CDR2 is FQNEAQ (reference sequence).

Of note for this clone: The same CDR3 arises from other DNA sequences in this sample as well. This chain connects TRBV19 to TRBJ1-5; maybe TRBD1 (5 bases). Germline V gene lookup returns CDR1 LNHDA and CDR2 SQIVND (reference sequence). This CDR3 is 13 amino acids long. Deletions cut 5 bases from V and 6 bases from J, with 11 bases between. The CDR3 spells CASSPLGAQPQHF. The DNA of the CDR3 is TGTGCCAGTAGTCCCTTAGGGGCTCAGCCCCAGCATTTT.

The rearrangement uses TRBV6-5 and TRBJ2-5; D is undetermined. Trimming pared 10 bases from V and 7 bases from J, leaving 16 bases between. This CDR3 is built from 12 residues. The germline V gene has CDR1 MNHEY and CDR2 SVGAGI. The DNA for the CDR3 is TGTGCCACTCATAGTCACTCGGGGACCCAGTACTTC. It yields the protein CATHSHSGTQYF.

This clone was detected once. The chain has TRBV19 and TRBJ1-2; D remains unclear. The CDR3 runs to 13 residues. Germline-derived CDR1 and CDR2 are LNHDA and SQIVND (reference sequence). The V and J ends lost 3 bases and 4 bases respectively, with 9 bases between them. The CDR3 sequence is CASSISGRYGYTF. Written as DNA, the CDR3 is TGTGCCAGTAGTATTTCGGGTCGCTATGGCTACACCTTC. Supplemented by reference TRBV19 and TRBJ1-2, the full variable domain reads DGGITQSPKYLFRKEGQNVTLSCEQNLNHDAMYWYRQDPGQGLRLIYYSQIVNDFQKGDIAEGYSVSREKKESFPLTVTSAQKNPTAFYLCASSISGRYGYTFGSGTRLTVV.

The chain has TRBV15 and TRBJ2-1, with 15 bases lining up with TRBD2. The CDR3 consists of 18 residues. V shed 3 bases and J 4 bases; nucleotides not matched to a gene: 7. Germline lookup yields CDR1 LNHNV and CDR2 YYDKDF (reference sequence). The CDR3 DNA reads TGTGCCACCAGCAGCCGGACTAGCGGGGGGGCCGATTACAATGAGCAGTTCTTC. The encoded protein is CATSSRTSGGADYNEQFF. The whole variable domain, remainder taken from reference TRBV15 and TRBJ2-1, is DAMVIQNPRYQVTQFGKPVTLSCSQTLNHNVMYWYQQKSSQAPKLLFHYYDKDFNNEADTPDNFQSRRPNTSFCFLDIRSPGLGDTAMYLCATSSRTSGGADYNEQFFGPGTRLTVL.

V is TRBV12-3 or TRBV12-4 and J is TRBJ2-7; possible D gene TRBD2, 5 bases. With 5 bases removed from V and 4 bases from J, the gap between germline ends came to 9 bases. The length of the CDR3 is 12 residues. This CDR3 reads CASSLTSYEQYF. The CDR3 nucleotides read TGTGCCAGCAGTCTCACTAGTTACGAGCAGTACTTC.

The rearrangement uses TRBV4-2 and TRBJ2-7; 8 positions agree with TRBD2. Trimming cost V 2 bases and J 3 bases; bases outside gene matches: 3. CDR3 length: 14 residues. CDR1 and CDR2 (germline): LGHNA, YNFKEQ. CDR3 nucleotides: TGTGCCAGCAGCCAATACGGGGGGGACTACGAGCAGTACTTC. It translates to CASSQYGGDYEQYF.

This clone has a handful of counts. The rearrangement uses TRBV18 and TRBJ1-3; D is uncertain. Germline-derived CDR1 and CDR2 are KGHSH and LQKENI. There are 16 residues in the CDR3. Trimming stripped 5 bases from V and 0 bases from J, with 14 bases between. Written as DNA, the CDR3 is TGTGCCAGCTCAGGGCAGCCGCTTGTCTCTGGAAACACCATATATTTT. It encodes CASSGQPLVSGNTIYF.

The CDR3 region is CATSDPRTTANTGELFF. In DNA form, the CDR3 reads TGTGCCACCAGTGACCCTAGGACAACCGCGAACACCGGGGAGCTGTTTTTT. The chain employs TRBV24-1 and TRBJ2-2, with D maybe TRBD1 (5 bases). Germline V CDR1 and CDR2: KGHDR, SFDVKD. This CDR3 comprises 17 residues. Trimming took 4 bases from V and 0 from J, leaving 14 bases between them.

The chain joins TRBV18 to TRBJ2-7, with D perhaps TRBD1 (5 bases). Germline CDR1 KGHSH, CDR2 LQKENI. V was trimmed by 5 bases and J by 4 bases, leaving 24 bases between them. The CDR3 is 17 amino acids. CDR3 in amino acids: CASSTQLGAGPLYEQYF. CDR3 nucleotide sequence: TGTGCCAGCTCAACTCAATTAGGGGCAGGACCCCTTTACGAGCAGTACTTC.

The chain uses TRBV9 and TRBJ1-5; 7 nucleotides match TRBD1. The CDR3 contains 16 residues. The ends lost 0 bases at V and 3 bases at J; junction bases unmatched: 6. Germline CDR1 SGDLS, CDR2 YYNGEE. CDR3 DNA sequence: TGTGCCAGCAGCGTAGAGGGACAGCAACTCAATCAGCCCCAGCATTTT. Its translation: CASSVEGQQLNQPQHF.

The rearrangement joins TRBV7-8 to TRBJ2-2, with 11 bases aligning to TRBD1. CDR1 is SGHVS and CDR2 is FQNEAQ in the germline V gene. The CDR3 runs 13 residues. The V gene end was trimmed by 8 bases and the J gene end by 5 bases; junction bases not matched to a gene: 1. CDR3 residues: CASGQGATGELFF. CDR3 nucleotides: TGTGCCAGCGGACAGGGGGCGACCGGGGAGCTGTTTTTT.

The genes are TRBV7-2 and TRBJ1-5, with TRBD1 matching 8 bases. CDR1 and CDR2 (germline): SGHTA, FQGNSA. CDR3 length: 16 amino acids. The J segment lost 6 bases and the V segment lost 5 bases, leaving 12 bases of the junction unmatched. DNA for the CDR3: TGTGCCAGCAGCCAGCTTGGGACAGGTGGGGGTCAGCCCCAGCATTTT. Protein sequence: CASSQLGTGGGQPQHF.

The chain couples TRBV7-2 to TRBJ2-3; 9 nucleotides align to TRBD2. The CDR3 covers 16 residues. V trimming: 5 bases; J trimming: 2 bases; junction bases outside the gene matches: 8. The germline V gene encodes CDR1 SGHTA and CDR2 FQGNSA. CDR3 sequence: CASSPQAGGYTDTQYF. The CDR3 coding sequence is TGTGCCAGCAGCCCGCAAGCGGGGGGCTACACAGATACGCAGTATTTT.

The genes are TRBV7-2 and TRBJ1-5; 7 bases align to TRBD1. This CDR3 comprises 15 residues. The J segment lost 0 bases and the V segment lost 5 bases, leaving 4 bases of the junction unmatched. Germline assignment: CDR1 SGHTA and CDR2 FQGNSA. The CDR3: CASSAGQASNQPQHF. The CDR3, as DNA: TGTGCCAGCAGCGCCGGACAGGCTAGCAATCAGCCCCAGCATTTT.

This chain links TRBV28 with TRBJ2-7; TRBD2 agrees at 8 bases. With V trimmed by 5 bases and J by 3 bases, 9 bases remained unmatched. The CDR3 runs 15 residues. Germline CDR1 is MDHEN and CDR2 is SYDVKM. CDR3 loop: CASSPPAGAYYEQYF. For the CDR3, the DNA is TGTGCCAGCAGTCCTCCAGCGGGGGCTTACTACGAGCAGTACTTC.

The genes are TRBV20-1 and TRBJ2-5, with D unclear. Trimming pared 5 bases from V and 2 bases from J, leaving 9 bases between. There are 12 residues in the CDR3. The germline V gene has CDR1 DFQATT and CDR2 SNEGSKA (reference sequence). The CDR3 nucleotides are TGCAGTGCTCGTGGCGGTCAAGAGACCCAGTACTTC. Translation: CSARGGQETQYF.

The chain is built from TRBV2 and TRBJ2-2; D might be TRBD1 (6 bases). The ends were cut back, 6 bases at V and 5 bases at J, with 10 bases in the middle. This CDR3 spans 13 amino acids. CDR1 and CDR2 (germline): SNHLY, FYNNEI. This CDR3 is CASRQQGTGELFF. The CDR3 coding sequence is TGTGCCAGCAGACAACAGGGAACCGGGGAGCTGTTTTTT.

The gene calls are TRBV5-1 and TRBJ2-3; 10 nucleotides align to TRBD2. CDR1 is SGHRS, CDR2 YFSETQ, per germline. J lost 5 bases, V lost 0 bases, and 3 bases had no gene match. The CDR3 is 15 residues long. CDR3 protein: CASSLAPSGGDTQYF. The CDR3 DNA sequence: TGCGCCAGCAGCTTGGCCCCTAGCGGGGGAGATACGCAGTATTTT.

The chain carries TRBV7-8 and TRBJ1-5; D is uncertain. CDR1 and CDR2 from the germline V gene are SGHVS and FQNEAQ. This CDR3 region has 12 residues. V was pared by 5 bases and J by 7 bases, with 9 bases between. This chain's CDR3 is CASSRPSQPQHF. The CDR3 DNA is TGTGCCAGCAGCCGCCCGTCCCAGCCCCAGCATTTT. Based on the CDR3 plus reference TRBV7-8 and TRBJ1-5, the full variable domain is GAGVSQSPRYKVAKRGQDVALRCDPISGHVSLFWYQQALGQGPEFLTYFQNEAQLDKSGLPSDRFFAERPEGSVSTLKIQRTQQEDSAVYLCASSRPSQPQHFGDGTRLSIL.

This chain joins TRBV2 and TRBJ1-1; no definite D call. The V end was cut by 2 bases, the J end by 0 bases, with 10 bases between. CDR3 length equals 15 residues. The V gene's germline CDR1 is SNHLY and CDR2 FYNNEI. The CDR3 DNA sequence: TGTGCCAGCAGTGAACCCCCAGTAATGAACACTGAAGCTTTCTTT. It codes for CASSEPPVMNTEAFF.

The chain employs TRBV7-8 and TRBJ1-4; no firm D call. Trimming left V 5 bases short and J 5 bases short, with 15 bases between. CDR1 is SGHVS, CDR2 FQNEAQ, per germline. The CDR3 covers 15 residues. CDR3 in amino acids: CASSPGLPENEKLFF. Here the CDR3 DNA reads TGTGCCAGCAGCCCCGGACTCCCTGAAAATGAAAAACTGTTTTTT.

The chain recombines TRBV28 with TRBJ1-6, with D uncertain. The CDR3 is made up of 15 amino acids. CDR1 MDHEN and CDR2 SYDVKM come from the germline V gene. The ends were cut back, 2 bases at V and 6 bases at J, with 11 bases in the middle. In nucleotides, the CDR3 is TGTGCCAGCAGTTTAGCGGCCCTTTTTAATTCACCCCTCCACTTT. Translation gives CASSLAALFNSPLHF.

For this clone: Other DNA sequences in the same sample also yield this CDR3. For the CDR3, the DNA is TGTGCCAGCAGCGTTGCGCTTGGGACTAGCAACACCGGGGAGCTGTTTTTT. Amino acids: CASSVALGTSNTGELFF. J is TRBJ2-2 and V is TRBV9, with 9 bases identical to TRBD2. V trimming: 2 bases; J trimming: 2 bases; junction bases outside the gene matches: 7. Germline V gene sequence: CDR1 SGDLS, CDR2 YYNGEE. This CDR3 has 17 residues. Variable domain in full (rest from reference TRBV9 and TRBJ2-2): DSGVTQTPKHLITATGQRVTLRCSPRSGDLSVYWYQQSLDQGLQFLIQYYNGEERAKGNILERFSAQQFPDLHSELNLSSLELGDSALYFCASSVALGTSNTGELFFGEGSRLTVL.

The chain links TRBV7-2 to TRBJ2-2, with 8 positions matching TRBD2. CDR3 length: 15 amino acids. Germline CDR1 SGHTA, CDR2 FQGNSA. V shed 5 bases, J shed 5 bases, and the junction held 7 bases outside the gene matches. The CDR3 sequence is CASSRMRGDTGELFF. The CDR3 coding sequence is TGTGCCAGCAGCCGCATGCGGGGGGATACCGGGGAGCTGTTTTTT. Complete variable domain (other parts from reference TRBV7-2 and TRBJ2-2): GAGVSQSPSNKVTEKGKDVELRCDPISGHTALYWYRQSLGQGLEFLIYFQGNSAPDKSGLPSDRFSAERTGGSVSTLTIQRTQQEDSAVYLCASSRMRGDTGELFFGEGSRLTVL.

This clone was found a few times. This sequence joins TRBV5-6 and TRBJ1-2; 8 positions agree with TRBD1. The germline V gene encodes CDR1 SGHDT and CDR2 YYEEEE. Trimming took 3 bases from V and 10 from J; bases not matched to a gene: 11. The CDR3 length is 14 residues. The CDR3: CASSSYQDRADYTF. The CDR3 region has the DNA TGTGCCAGCAGCTCATACCAGGACAGGGCAGACTACACCTTC.

The V gene is TRBV27, the J gene TRBJ2-1; D gene uncertain. The length of the CDR3 is 15 residues. Deletions cut 6 bases from V and 0 bases from J, with 12 bases between. Looked up from germline, CDR1 is MNHEY and CDR2 is SMNVEV (reference sequence). CDR3: CASRSEINSYNEQFF. For the CDR3, the DNA is TGTGCCAGCAGGTCCGAGATTAACTCCTACAATGAGCAGTTCTTC.

The chain is built from TRBV14 and TRBJ1-2; a possible D gene is TRBD1 (5 bases). Germline CDR1 reads SGHDN; CDR2 reads FVKESK. V was trimmed by 1 base and J by 4 bases, leaving 16 bases between them. This CDR3 has 16 residues. Written as DNA, the CDR3 is TGTGCCAGCAGCCAAGGAGTCGACAGCGCCTTCTATGGCTACACCTTC. This sequence encodes CASSQGVDSAFYGYTF.

The V and J genes are TRBV5-1 and TRBJ2-2; D possibly corresponds to TRBD2 (6 bases). The V gene lost 3 bases and the J gene lost 4 bases, with 10 bases spanning the gap. CDR3 length equals 14 residues. Germline assignment: CDR1 SGHRS and CDR2 YFSETQ. The CDR3: CASSWEAGTGELFF. DNA for the CDR3: TGCGCCAGCAGCTGGGAGGCAGGCACCGGGGAGCTGTTTTTT.

This chain connects TRBV5-1 to TRBJ1-4, with 7 bases that match TRBD1. V gave up 1 base and J gave up 8 bases; unmatched junction bases: 5. From germline, CDR1 is SGHRS and CDR2 YFSETQ. CDR3 length: 14 residues. The CDR3 sequence is CASSLTGEREKLFF. The CDR3 DNA is TGCGCCAGCAGCTTGACAGGGGAGCGGGAAAAACTGTTTTTT.